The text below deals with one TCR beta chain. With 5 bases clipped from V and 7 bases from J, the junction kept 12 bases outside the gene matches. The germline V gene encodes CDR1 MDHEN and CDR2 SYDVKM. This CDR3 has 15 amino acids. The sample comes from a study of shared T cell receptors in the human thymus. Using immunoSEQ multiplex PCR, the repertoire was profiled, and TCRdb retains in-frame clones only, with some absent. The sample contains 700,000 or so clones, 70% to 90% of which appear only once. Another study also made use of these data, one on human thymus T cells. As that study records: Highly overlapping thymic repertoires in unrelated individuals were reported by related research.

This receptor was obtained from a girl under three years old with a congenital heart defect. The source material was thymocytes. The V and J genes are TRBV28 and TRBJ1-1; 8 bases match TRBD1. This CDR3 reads CASSPEGGQEGEAFF. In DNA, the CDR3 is TGTGCCAGCAGTCCCGAGGGGGGACAGGAGGGTGAAGCTTTCTTT.